This T cell receptor (beta chain) is drawn from a study of blood T cell repertoires in COVID-19. Whole-study context: Sites in the United States, Italy and Spain provided acute and convalescent COVID-19 samples.

The sample holds one count of this clone. CDR3 size: 18 residues. The germline gives CDR1 LGHDT, CDR2 YNNKEL (reference sequence). V gave up 0 bases and J gave up 0 bases; unmatched junction bases: 6. How the authors handled the data: Scientists estimated how many nucleated cells there were by amplifying reference gene primers. Repertoires were generated with immunoSEQ multiplex PCR, while TCRdb's copy carries only in-frame clones and drops some. D and trimming come from the DNA, and the V and J calls and clone size come from that table. The table lists 300,000 to 400,000 clones, around 86% of them singletons.

This clonotype was obtained from a woman in her forties or fifties with COVID-19, enrolled during active disease. Sequences were obtained from peripheral blood. This chain joins TRBV3-1 (or the pseudogene TRBV3-2) and TRBJ2-1; 9 bases agree with TRBD1. The CDR3 protein is CASSQEPGDRDSYNEQFF. CDR3 sequence (DNA): TGTGCCAGCAGCCAAGAACCAGGGGACAGGGACTCCTACAATGAGCAGTTCTTC.